One sample yielded the 20 T cell receptor beta chains listed below, sequenced in a study of human T cells and chemical hapten exposure. TCRdb fed the RACE reads into MiXCR, producing one record per CDR3 protein. The sample includes 330,000 or so distinct CDR3 sequences, more than 5% seen only once; the top ten take around 6.1%. Time point specified: patch test 2, 6 weeks after DPC sensitization. Treatment of the sample: therapeutic diphenylcyclopropenone sensitization with weekly scalp DPC. Specimen: whole blood, collected in connection with sensitization to the hapten diphenylcyclopropenone (DPC). The receptors shown here come from a woman younger than 35 with alopecia areata. Some clones in this sample may be carry-over from other donors' samples.

At least ten counts were recorded for this clonotype. This chain connects TRBV12-3 or TRBV12-4 to TRBJ1-5; the D is unclear. V was shortened by 3 bases and J by 3 bases, with 12 bases between the two germline ends. The CDR3 totals 15 residues. The CDR3 loop reads CASSFLGSFNQPQHF. CDR3 bases: TGTGCCAGCAGTTTCCTCGGCAGCTTCAATCAGCCCCAGCATTTT.

In this sample, this clonotype turned up many times. The chain uses TRBV5-6 and TRBJ1-5; TRBD1 matches at 9 bases. The CDR3 spans 15 residues. The V gene end was trimmed by 4 bases and the J gene end by 3 bases; junction bases not matched to a gene: 5. Germline lookup yields CDR1 SGHDT and CDR2 YYEEEE. Written as DNA, the CDR3 is TGTGCCAGCAGCCGACAGGGGGGGGCCAATCAGCCCCAGCATTTT. As protein: CASSRQGGANQPQHF.

This clonotype has just one count. This chain links TRBV10-3 with TRBJ2-1; TRBD2 is a possible D gene (5 bases). This CDR3 contains 13 residues. In germline, CDR1 is ENHRY, CDR2 SYGVKD. Trimming pared 6 bases from V and 3 bases from J, leaving 9 bases between. CDR3 in amino acids: CAIRDFNYNEQFF. Here the CDR3 DNA reads TGTGCCATCAGGGACTTTAACTACAATGAGCAGTTCTTC.

This clonotype was recorded at least ten times. The chain couples TRBV7-2 to TRBJ2-3, with D perhaps TRBD1 or TRBD2 (5 bases each). The CDR3 runs 14 residues. Germline lookup yields CDR1 SGHTA and CDR2 FQGNSA. Trimming removed 5 bases from V and 8 bases from J, with 17 bases in between. This chain's CDR3 is CASSIRNTGGTQYF. The DNA of the CDR3 is TGTGCCAGCAGCATAAGGAATACTGGGGGTACGCAGTATTTT.

In its sample, this clonotype was seen a few times. This chain uses TRBV29-1 with TRBJ2-7, with D perhaps TRBD2 (6 bases). Trimming took 4 bases from V and 0 from J, leaving 13 bases between them. The length of the CDR3 is 14 residues. The germline CDR1 and CDR2 sequences are SQVTM and ANQGSEA. CDR3 in amino acids: CSVAGTASSYEQYF. The CDR3 coding sequence is TGCAGCGTTGCCGGGACTGCGAGCTCCTACGAGCAGTACTTC.

This clonotype turned up a few times. The chain combines TRBV20-1 with TRBJ1-3; D unclear. Trimming took 0 bases from V and 3 from J, leaving 9 bases between them. The CDR3 loop spans 14 amino acids. Looked up from germline, CDR1 is DFQATT and CDR2 is SNEGSKA (reference sequence). The CDR3 reads CSARERAFGNTIYF. The CDR3 DNA sequence: TGCAGTGCTAGAGAGCGGGCCTTTGGAAACACCATATATTTT.

This clonotype was seen a handful of times. This chain joins TRBV29-1 and TRBJ2-2; 7 positions agree with TRBD2. V lost 7 bases to trimming and J lost 1 base; unmatched junction nucleotides: 6. CDR3 length equals 14 residues. Per germline, CDR1 SQVTM and CDR2 ANQGSEA. The CDR3 nucleotides are TGCAGCGGAAGACTAGCAGAGAACACCGGGGAGCTGTTTTTT. As protein: CSGRLAENTGELFF.

This clonotype was observed a handful of times. The rearrangement links TRBV12-3 or TRBV12-4 to TRBJ2-2; D unresolved. This CDR3 is 14 amino acids long. Deletions cut 3 bases from V and 2 bases from J, with 7 bases between. The CDR3 reads CASSFNSNTGELFF. CDR3 nucleotides: TGTGCCAGCAGTTTTAACAGCAACACCGGGGAGCTGTTTTTT.

The rearrangement joins TRBV7-9 to TRBJ2-1, with 11 bases aligning to TRBD2. CDR1 and CDR2 from the germline V gene are SEHNR and FQNEAQ (reference sequence). J gave up 0 bases and V 1 base, and 5 bases lay outside the gene matches. This CDR3 region has 18 residues. CDR3 protein: CASSLGPSGGPSYNEQFF. The CDR3 DNA follows: TGTGCCAGCAGCTTAGGTCCTAGCGGGGGGCCCTCCTACAATGAGCAGTTCTTC.

The chain uses TRBV12-3 or TRBV12-4 and TRBJ1-2; no clear D. Trimming shortened V by 3 bases and J by 8 bases, and 13 bases separated the two germline ends. There are 13 residues in the CDR3. This CDR3 reads CASSFLINRGYTF. The CDR3 DNA reads TGTGCCAGCAGTTTTCTGATTAATCGGGGCTACACCTTC.

This clonotype was found once. A much larger clone lies one base from this, so it may be a read error. The chain carries TRBV4-1 and TRBJ1-3, with D possibly matching TRBD1 (6 bases). The CDR3 loop spans 15 amino acids. The germline V gene encodes CDR1 MGHRA and CDR2 YSYEKL. The CDR3 protein is CVSSYDRTPGNTIYF. The CDR3, as DNA: TGCGTCAGCAGCTACGACAGGACCCCTGGAAACACCATATATTTT.

This clonotype was detected ten times or more. The chain uses TRBV6-2 or TRBV6-3 and TRBJ1-2; 7 bases match TRBD1. The CDR3 consists of 18 residues. V trimming: 7 bases; J trimming: 0 bases; junction bases outside the gene matches: 17. In germline, CDR1 is MNHEY, CDR2 SVGEGT. The DNA for the CDR3 is TGTGCCAGCAACTCCCTGAGACAGGGCAGACGCTCTAACTATGGCTACACCTTC. It yields the protein CASNSLRQGRRSNYGYTF.

The V and J genes are TRBV4-3 and TRBJ1-2, with 7 bases fitting TRBD1. Trimming at V came to 4 bases and at J to 4 bases, leaving 9 bases not matched to a gene. This CDR3 has 15 amino acids. In germline, CDR1 is LGHNA, CDR2 YSLEER. CDR3 DNA: TGCGCCAGCAGCCCTTTTTCACAGGGGATCTATGGCTACACCTTC. Encoded protein: CASSPFSQGIYGYTF.

There are many counts of this clonotype. Sequence at one end of the junction differs from germline and may be a read error. V and J are TRBV10-3 and TRBJ2-1, with D perhaps matching TRBD1 (5 bases). Germline V gene sequence: CDR1 ENHRY, CDR2 SYGVKD. The CDR3 has 14 amino acids. The DNA of the CDR3 is TGTGCCAGCAGTCCGGGCGACAGTTGGGTTGAGCAGTTCTTC. This translates into CASSPGDSWVEQFF.

The rearrangement joins TRBV25-1 to TRBJ2-7, with unresolved D. Trimming pared 3 bases from V and 5 bases from J, leaving 2 bases between. Looked up from germline, CDR1 is MGHDK and CDR2 is SYGVNS. This CDR3 contains 10 residues. CDR3 DNA: TGTGCCAGCAGTGACGACGAGCAGTACTTC. Translation: CASSDDEQYF.

The gene calls are TRBV29-1 and TRBJ2-7; perhaps TRBD2 as D (6 bases). V lost 8 bases and J 2 bases, leaving 22 bases between the germline ends. The CDR3 covers 15 residues. Germline V gene data show CDR1 as SQVTM and CDR2 as ANQGSEA. CDR3 sequence (DNA): TGCAGCCCCAGCCGGAGGGAAAGGCCCCCCTACGAGCAGTACTTC. Translated: CSPSRRERPPYEQYF.

This clonotype occurred a few times. The V gene is TRBV7-8, the J gene TRBJ1-5; D perhaps matches TRBD1 (6 bases). This CDR3 has 17 residues. Germline V gives CDR1 SGHVS, CDR2 FQNEAQ. V lost 6 bases and J lost 0, with 18 bases in between. CDR3 in DNA: TGTGCCAGCAGTCTAGCAGGGGCCCTTGATAGCAATCAGCCCCAGCATTTT. It encodes CASSLAGALDSNQPQHF.

This clonotype occurred many times. This chain uses TRBV11-1 with TRBJ2-1; D may be TRBD1 (6 bases). The CDR3 covers 15 residues. Germline V gene sequence: CDR1 SGHAT, CDR2 FQDESV (reference sequence). The V end lost 3 bases, the J end lost 3 bases, and 12 bases lay between the germline ends. This CDR3 is CASSLGQGNYNEQFF. CDR3 DNA sequence: TGTGCCAGCAGCTTGGGCCAGGGGAACTACAATGAGCAGTTCTTC.

This clonotype was seen ten or more times. This chain connects TRBV7-2 to TRBJ1-5, with D perhaps TRBD1 (6 bases). This CDR3 spans 15 amino acids. Trimming left V 0 bases short and J 7 bases short, with 13 bases between. In germline, CDR1 is SGHTA, CDR2 FQGNSA. CDR3 amino acids: CASSLAPVRGQPQHF. The DNA of the CDR3 is TGTGCCAGCAGCTTAGCGCCCGTCAGGGGCCAGCCCCAGCATTTT.

This clonotype was observed many times. The chain is built from TRBV18 and TRBJ1-6, with D unresolved. Trimming cost V 3 bases and J 0 bases, with 15 bases left between them. The CDR3 is 18 residues long. Per germline, CDR1 KGHSH and CDR2 LQKENI. CDR3 in amino acids: CASSPRRLLSSYNSPLHF. CDR3 sequence (DNA): TGTGCCAGCTCACCTAGGCGTCTCCTCAGCTCCTATAATTCACCCCTCCACTTT.